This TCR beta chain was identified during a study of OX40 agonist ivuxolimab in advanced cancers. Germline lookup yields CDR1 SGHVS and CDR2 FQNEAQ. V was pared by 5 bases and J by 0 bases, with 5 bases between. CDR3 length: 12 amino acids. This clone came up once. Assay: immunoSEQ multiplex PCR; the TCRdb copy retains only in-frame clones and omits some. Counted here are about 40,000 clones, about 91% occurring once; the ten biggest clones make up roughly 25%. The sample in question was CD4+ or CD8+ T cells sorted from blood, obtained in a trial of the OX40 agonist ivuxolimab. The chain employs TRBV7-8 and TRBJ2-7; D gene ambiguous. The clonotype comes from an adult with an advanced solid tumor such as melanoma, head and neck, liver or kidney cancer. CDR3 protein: CASSTVSYEQYF. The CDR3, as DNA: TGTGCCAGCAGCACCGTCTCCTACGAGCAGTACTTC.